The next 24 T cell receptor beta chains were all read from a single sample in a study of memory CD4+ T cells and cytomegalovirus serostatus. The protocol was immunoSEQ multiplex PCR, while the TCRdb copy is restricted to in-frame clones and leaves out a portion. The profile shows tens of thousands of clones, around 79% of them singletons. The sort gate was single viable CD3+CD4+CD8-CD45RO+ cells for memory CD4+ T cells. Sequencing used memory CD4+ T cells from blood. The receptor set was obtained from an adult in good health and CMV-seronegative.

The chain employs TRBV20-1 and TRBJ2-5; perhaps TRBD2 as D (6 bases). Germline CDR1 and CDR2: DFQATT and SNEGSKA (reference sequence). The V and J ends lost 7 bases and 5 bases respectively, with 11 bases between them. The CDR3 is 11 residues long. The CDR3 coding sequence is TGCAGTGTCGCCCTAGCGGAGACCCAGTACTTC. Its protein is CSVALAETQYF.

The V call is TRBV6-6, the J call TRBJ1-2; D might be TRBD1 (5 bases). CDR1 MNHNY and CDR2 SVGAGI come from the germline V gene (reference sequence). V was cut by 8 bases and J by 4 bases, with 14 bases left in between. The CDR3 is made up of 13 amino acids. DNA of the CDR3: TGTGCCAGCGGCGGCAGGGAGTTCTATGGCTACACCTTC. Protein sequence: CASGGREFYGYTF.

This chain links TRBV7-8 with TRBJ1-1, with a weak D call TRBD1 (6 bases). The CDR3 covers 12 residues. Trimming pared 6 bases from V and 6 bases from J, leaving 11 bases between. In germline, CDR1 is SGHVS, CDR2 FQNEAQ. The CDR3 DNA follows: TGTGCCAGCAGGAGGGGGTTGGCTGAAGCTTTCTTT. Translation: CASRRGLAEAFF.

This chain joins TRBV6-5 and TRBJ1-1, with 7 bases lining up with TRBD1. CDR1 is MNHEY, CDR2 SVGAGI, per germline. The CDR3 is 13 residues long. J lost 0 bases, V lost 10 bases, and 5 bases had no gene match. The CDR3 DNA follows: TGTGCCACCCAGGGGGATTTGAACACTGAAGCTTTCTTT. Its protein product is CATQGDLNTEAFF.

The gene calls are TRBV7-9 and TRBJ2-3, with D unresolved. The germline gives CDR1 SEHNR, CDR2 FQNEAQ (reference sequence). This CDR3 comprises 14 residues. V dropped 1 base and J dropped 5 bases, with 10 bases sitting between them. The CDR3 here is CASSLVQKIDTQYF. CDR3 coding DNA: TGTGCCAGCAGCTTAGTACAGAAAATAGATACGCAGTATTTT.

This chain uses TRBV11-3 with TRBJ1-1; D is unclear. Germline-derived CDR1 and CDR2 are SGHNT and YENEEA. V lost 4 bases to trimming and J lost 7 bases, with 13 bases between them. This CDR3 has 13 residues. This CDR3 is CASSSQKGGEAFF. DNA for the CDR3: TGTGCCAGCAGCTCCCAAAAGGGTGGTGAAGCTTTCTTT.

The chain employs TRBV14 and TRBJ1-2; D uncertain. The CDR3 extends over 14 amino acids. V dropped 0 bases and J dropped 10 bases, with 15 bases sitting between them. Germline loops: CDR1 SGHDN, CDR2 FVKESK. The CDR3 loop reads CASSQDLGTRDYTF. Written as DNA, the CDR3 is TGTGCCAGCAGCCAAGATCTTGGAACACGCGACTACACCTTC.

Written as DNA, the CDR3 is TGTGCCTGGAGCGAGGGGGGGGTCCGGGAGCAGTTCTTC. Translated, it gives CAWSEGGVREQFF. The genes are TRBV30 and TRBJ2-1, with a tentative D call TRBD2 (7 bases). The CDR3 spans 13 residues. V gave up 3 bases and J gave up 10 bases, with 16 bases separating them. The germline gives CDR1 GTSNPN, CDR2 SVGIG (reference sequence).

The rearrangement links TRBV14 to TRBJ1-3; D not resolved. The CDR3 is 12 amino acids. Trimming stripped 1 base from V and 13 bases from J, with 11 bases between. CDR1 SGHDN and CDR2 FVKESK come from the germline V gene. The CDR3 loop reads CASSQVARAIYF. The CDR3 coding sequence is TGTGCCAGCAGCCAAGTGGCACGTGCAATATATTTT.

This rearrangement joins TRBV5-4 to TRBJ1-1; no reliable D call. The CDR3 spans 12 residues. Germline lookup yields CDR1 SGHNT and CDR2 YYREEE (reference sequence). V shed 4 bases and J shed 0 bases, with 4 bases lying between them. In DNA form, the CDR3 reads TGTGCCAGCAGCCAAGTGAACACTGAAGCTTTCTTT. Translating gives CASSQVNTEAFF.

V usage is TRBV7-9 and J usage is TRBJ2-1; no clear D gene. The V gene's germline CDR1 is SEHNR and CDR2 FQNEAQ (reference sequence). The V end lost 4 bases, the J end lost 3 bases, and 22 bases lay between the germline ends. CDR3 size: 18 residues. CDR3 region: CASSSPSPGSSDYNEQFF. Written as DNA, the CDR3 is TGTGCCAGCAGCTCGCCCTCCCCCGGGTCCTCCGACTACAATGAGCAGTTCTTC.

This chain uses TRBV5-1 with TRBJ2-7; 7 bases match TRBD2. The CDR3 length is 14 residues. V lost 2 bases to trimming and J lost 6 bases; unmatched junction nucleotides: 8. The germline CDR1 and CDR2 sequences are SGHRS and YFSETQ. CDR3 in DNA: TGCGCCAGCAGCTTAGGACTAGAGATAAGCGAGCAGTACTTC. Protein product: CASSLGLEISEQYF. Full variable domain (rest looked up from reference TRBV5-1 and TRBJ2-7): KAGVTQTPRYLIKTRGQQVTLSCSPISGHRSVSWYQQTPGQGLQFLFEYFSETQRNKGNFPGRFSGRQFSNSRSEMNVSTLELGDSALYLCASSLGLEISEQYFGPGTRLTVT.

The chain has TRBV18 and TRBJ2-1; D might be TRBD1 (7 bases). The CDR3 runs 15 residues. The germline V gene has CDR1 KGHSH and CDR2 LQKENI. V was clipped by 1 base and J by 6 bases, with 13 bases between them. The CDR3 nucleotides are TGTGCCAGCTCACCACGTGCCCAGGGGGGCAATGAGCAGTTCTTC. Translated: CASSPRAQGGNEQFF. Combining the CDR3 with reference TRBV18 and TRBJ2-1 gives the whole variable domain NAGVMQNPRHLVRRRGQEARLRCSPMKGHSHVYWYRQLPEEGLKFMVYLQKENIIDESGMPKERFSAEFPKEGPSILRIQQVVRGDSAAYFCASSPRAQGGNEQFFGPGTRLTVL.

The genes are TRBV5-1 and TRBJ2-5; no clear D gene. V lost 0 bases and J lost 5, with 11 bases in between. Germline loops: CDR1 SGHRS, CDR2 YFSETQ. The CDR3 runs to 14 residues. In nucleotides, the CDR3 is TGCGCCAGCAGCTTGGAGTCGCCGCGGGAGACCCAGTACTTC. This encodes CASSLESPRETQYF. Complete variable domain (other parts from reference TRBV5-1 and TRBJ2-5): KAGVTQTPRYLIKTRGQQVTLSCSPISGHRSVSWYQQTPGQGLQFLFEYFSETQRNKGNFPGRFSGRQFSNSRSEMNVSTLELGDSALYLCASSLESPRETQYFGPGTRLLVL.

The rearrangement joins TRBV6-6 to TRBJ2-2, with a weak D call TRBD2 (6 bases). Trimming took off 6 bases at V and 1 base at J, with 6 bases between the two ends. Germline assignment: CDR1 MNHNY and CDR2 SVGAGI (reference sequence). The CDR3 has 13 residues. The CDR3 protein is CASSGGNTGELFF. Here the CDR3 DNA reads TGTGCCAGCAGCGGGGGGAACACCGGGGAGCTGTTTTTT.

This sequence joins TRBV6-5 and TRBJ1-2; TRBD1 might be the D (6 bases). The CDR3 loop spans 12 amino acids. Per germline, CDR1 MNHEY and CDR2 SVGAGI. Trimming removed 7 bases at V and 5 bases at J, with 11 bases between. The CDR3 protein is CASITGQYGYTF. CDR3 DNA: TGTGCCAGCATTACAGGGCAATATGGCTACACCTTC.

This clone was found once. This rearrangement joins TRBV5-1 to TRBJ2-5; tentatively, D is TRBD2 (5 bases). CDR3 size: 15 residues. V lost 3 bases and J lost 4, with 16 bases in between. Germline CDR1 reads SGHRS; CDR2 reads YFSETQ. CDR3 sequence: CASSSNKAAGETQYF. The CDR3 bases are TGCGCCAGCAGCTCGAATAAGGCGGCGGGAGAGACCCAGTACTTC.

The chain employs TRBV6-1 and TRBJ2-7; D might be TRBD1 (6 bases). The CDR3 contains 14 residues. Trimming removed 4 bases from V and 1 base from J, with 11 bases in between. Per the germline V gene, CDR1 is MNHNS and CDR2 is SASEGT. In DNA form, the CDR3 reads TGTGCCAGCAGTGTCCAGGGGAAATCCTACGAGCAGTACTTC. It is translated as CASSVQGKSYEQYF.

There are a few counts of this clone. V gene TRBV6-1 combines with J gene TRBJ1-6, with D maybe TRBD1 (6 bases). Per germline, CDR1 MNHNS and CDR2 SASEGT. The V gene lost 4 bases and the J gene lost 13 bases, with 20 bases spanning the gap. CDR3 length: 15 amino acids. CDR3 loop: CASSGLTTGPWPLHF. The DNA of the CDR3 is TGTGCCAGCAGTGGTTTAACGACAGGCCCGTGGCCCCTCCACTTT.

V usage is TRBV5-5 and J usage is TRBJ2-7; D is unclear. V lost 7 bases to trimming and J lost 2 bases, with 16 bases between them. CDR3 length equals 14 residues. Looked up from germline, CDR1 is SGHKS and CDR2 is YYEKEE (reference sequence). The CDR3 DNA is TGTGCCAGCCGAGACCGGGCAGCTCCCTACGAGCAGTACTTC. It codes for CASRDRAAPYEQYF.

This chain joins TRBV18 and TRBJ2-5, with a weak D call TRBD2 (6 bases). There are 14 residues in the CDR3. From germline, CDR1 is KGHSH and CDR2 LQKENI. Trimming shortened V by 2 bases and J by 5 bases, and 12 bases separated the two germline ends. DNA of the CDR3: TGTGCCAGCTCACCAGGAGGGAAGGGGGAGACCCAGTACTTC. It specifies CASSPGGKGETQYF.

The chain links TRBV30 to TRBJ1-2; D is ambiguous. CDR1 GTSNPN and CDR2 SVGIG come from the germline V gene (reference sequence). The ends were cut back, 1 base at V and 1 base at J, with 4 bases in the middle. This CDR3 has 12 residues. The CDR3 spells CAWSEGNYGYTF. The CDR3 region has the DNA TGTGCCTGGAGTGAGGGTAACTATGGCTACACCTTC.

This clone was detected only once. The junction departs from germline at one end; a sequencing error may be responsible. The rearrangement links TRBV7-7 to TRBJ1-5; D not resolved. The CDR3 is 13 amino acids. CDR1 and CDR2 from the germline V gene are SSHAT and FNYEAQ (reference sequence). For the CDR3, the DNA is TGTGCTAGCAGCCTAGGCCTCAATCAGCCCCAGCATTTT. Translating gives CASSLGLNQPQHF.

This chain uses TRBV6-6 with TRBJ1-2; D not certain. The CDR3 is made up of 13 amino acids. The V end was cut by 3 bases, the J end by 8 bases, with 13 bases between. Per germline, CDR1 MNHNY and CDR2 SVGAGI (reference sequence). In nucleotides, the CDR3 is TGTGCCAGCAGTTATTCCTCGACGGAGGGCTACACCTTC. Its translation: CASSYSSTEGYTF.